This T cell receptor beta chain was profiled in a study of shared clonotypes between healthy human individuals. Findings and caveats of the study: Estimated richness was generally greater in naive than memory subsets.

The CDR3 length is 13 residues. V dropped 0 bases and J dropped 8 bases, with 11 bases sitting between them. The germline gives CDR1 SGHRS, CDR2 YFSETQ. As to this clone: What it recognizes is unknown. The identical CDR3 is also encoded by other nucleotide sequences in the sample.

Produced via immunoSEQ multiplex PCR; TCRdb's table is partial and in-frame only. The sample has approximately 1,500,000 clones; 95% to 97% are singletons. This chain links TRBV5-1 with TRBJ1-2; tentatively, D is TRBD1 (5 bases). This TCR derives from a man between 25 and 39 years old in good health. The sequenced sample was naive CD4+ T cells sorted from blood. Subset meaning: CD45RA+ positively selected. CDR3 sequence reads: CASSLGGPAGYTF. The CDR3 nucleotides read TGCGCCAGCAGCTTGGGGGGACCAGCGGGCTACACCTTC.